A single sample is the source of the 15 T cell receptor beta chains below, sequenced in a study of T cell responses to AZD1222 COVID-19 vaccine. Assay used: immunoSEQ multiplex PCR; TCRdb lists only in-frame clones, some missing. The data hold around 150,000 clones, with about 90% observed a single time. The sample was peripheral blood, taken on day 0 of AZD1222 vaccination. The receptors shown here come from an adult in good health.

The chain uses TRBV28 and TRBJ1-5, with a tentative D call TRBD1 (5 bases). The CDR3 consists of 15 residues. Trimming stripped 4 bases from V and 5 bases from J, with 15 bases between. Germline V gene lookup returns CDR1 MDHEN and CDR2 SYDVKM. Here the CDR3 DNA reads TGTGCCAGCAGTTCCCGGGGCCTTTGGCATCAGCCCCAGCATTTT. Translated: CASSSRGLWHQPQHF. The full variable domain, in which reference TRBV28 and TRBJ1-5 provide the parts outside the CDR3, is DVKVTQSSRYLVKRTGEKVFLECVQDMDHENMFWYRQDPGLGLRLIYFSYDVKMKEKGDIPEGYSVSREKKERFSLILESASTNQTSMYLCASSSRGLWHQPQHFGDGTRLSIL.

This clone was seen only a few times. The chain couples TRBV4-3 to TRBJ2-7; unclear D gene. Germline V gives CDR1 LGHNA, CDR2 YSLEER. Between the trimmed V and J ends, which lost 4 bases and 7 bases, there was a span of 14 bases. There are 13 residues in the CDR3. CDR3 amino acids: CASSPAPEREQYF. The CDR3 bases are TGCGCCAGCAGCCCCGCCCCTGAAAGAGAGCAGTACTTC.

DNA of the CDR3: TGTGCCAGCAGTCACTCCTACAATGAGCAGTTCTTC. It is translated as CASSHSYNEQFF. The J gene is TRBJ2-1, the V gene TRBV27; D remains ambiguous. This CDR3 has 12 residues. Germline V CDR1 and CDR2: MNHEY, SMNVEV (reference sequence). Trimming removed 5 bases from V and 0 bases from J, with 2 bases in between.

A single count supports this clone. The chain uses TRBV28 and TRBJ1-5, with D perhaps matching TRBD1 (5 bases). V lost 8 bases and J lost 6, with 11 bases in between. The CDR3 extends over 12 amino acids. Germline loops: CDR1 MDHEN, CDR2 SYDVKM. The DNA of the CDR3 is TGTGCCAGCCGGGGGGGACTTCAGCCCCAGCATTTT. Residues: CASRGGLQPQHF.

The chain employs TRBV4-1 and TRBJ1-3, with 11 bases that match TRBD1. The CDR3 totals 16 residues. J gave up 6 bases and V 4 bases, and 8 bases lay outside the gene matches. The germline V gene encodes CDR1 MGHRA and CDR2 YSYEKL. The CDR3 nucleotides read TGCGCCAGCAGCCCACACCCGGGACAGGGGGTAAACACCATATATTTT. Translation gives CASSPHPGQGVNTIYF.

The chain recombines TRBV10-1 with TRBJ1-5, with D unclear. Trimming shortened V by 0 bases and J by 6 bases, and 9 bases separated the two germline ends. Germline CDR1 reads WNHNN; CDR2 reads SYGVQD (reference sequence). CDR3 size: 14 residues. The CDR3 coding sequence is TGCGCCAGCAGTGAGTCCGGAGGGTGTCAGCCCCAGCATTTT. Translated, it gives CASSESGGCQPQHF.

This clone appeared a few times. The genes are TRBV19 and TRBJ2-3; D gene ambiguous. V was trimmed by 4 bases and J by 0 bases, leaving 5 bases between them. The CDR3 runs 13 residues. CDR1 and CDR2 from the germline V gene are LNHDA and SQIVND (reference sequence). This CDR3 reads CASSTLSTDTQYF. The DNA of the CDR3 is TGTGCCAGTAGTACTCTTAGCACAGATACGCAGTATTTT.

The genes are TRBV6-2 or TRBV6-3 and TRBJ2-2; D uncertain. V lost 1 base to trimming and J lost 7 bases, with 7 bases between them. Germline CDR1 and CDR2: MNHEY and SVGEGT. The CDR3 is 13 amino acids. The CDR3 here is CASSYYSNGELFF. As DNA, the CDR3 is TGTGCCAGCAGTTACTATAGCAACGGGGAGCTGTTTTTT.

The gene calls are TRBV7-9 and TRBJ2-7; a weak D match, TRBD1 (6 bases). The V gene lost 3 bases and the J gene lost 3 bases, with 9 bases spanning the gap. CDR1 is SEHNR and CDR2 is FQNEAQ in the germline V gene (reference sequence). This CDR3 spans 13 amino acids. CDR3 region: CASSLTGDYEQYF. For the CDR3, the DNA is TGTGCCAGCAGCTTGACAGGCGACTACGAGCAGTACTTC.

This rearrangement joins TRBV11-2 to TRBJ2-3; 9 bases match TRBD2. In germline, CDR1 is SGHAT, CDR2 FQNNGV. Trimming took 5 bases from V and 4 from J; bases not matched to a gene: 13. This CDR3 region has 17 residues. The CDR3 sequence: CASSPSIAGEKPDTQYF. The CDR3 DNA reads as TGTGCCAGCAGCCCTAGCATAGCGGGAGAGAAGCCAGATACGCAGTATTTT.

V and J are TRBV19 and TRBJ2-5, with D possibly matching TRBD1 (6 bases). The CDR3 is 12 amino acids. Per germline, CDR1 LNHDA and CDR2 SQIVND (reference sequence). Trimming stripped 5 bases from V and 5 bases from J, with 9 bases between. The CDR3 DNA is TGTGCCAGTAGTGGACAGAAGGAGACCCAGTACTTC. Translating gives CASSGQKETQYF.

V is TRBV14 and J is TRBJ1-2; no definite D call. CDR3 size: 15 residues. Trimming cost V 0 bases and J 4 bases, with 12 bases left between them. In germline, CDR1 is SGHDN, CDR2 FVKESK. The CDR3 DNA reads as TGTGCCAGCAGCCAAGATACGGGGTTTTCCTATGGCTACACCTTC. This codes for CASSQDTGFSYGYTF.

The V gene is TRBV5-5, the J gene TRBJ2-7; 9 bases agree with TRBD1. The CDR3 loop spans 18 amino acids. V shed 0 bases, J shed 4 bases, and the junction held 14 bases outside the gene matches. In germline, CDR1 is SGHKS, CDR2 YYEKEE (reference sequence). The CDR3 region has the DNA TGTGCCAGCAGCTTGGGTACAGGGGGCGCCTTGTCCTTTTACGAGCAGTACTTC. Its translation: CASSLGTGGALSFYEQYF.

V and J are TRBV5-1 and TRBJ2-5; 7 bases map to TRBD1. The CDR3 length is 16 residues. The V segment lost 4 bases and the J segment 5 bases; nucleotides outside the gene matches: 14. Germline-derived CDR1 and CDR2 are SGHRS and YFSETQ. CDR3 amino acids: CASSLVIDRDEETQYF. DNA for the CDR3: TGCGCCAGCAGCCTCGTAATTGACAGGGATGAGGAGACCCAGTACTTC.

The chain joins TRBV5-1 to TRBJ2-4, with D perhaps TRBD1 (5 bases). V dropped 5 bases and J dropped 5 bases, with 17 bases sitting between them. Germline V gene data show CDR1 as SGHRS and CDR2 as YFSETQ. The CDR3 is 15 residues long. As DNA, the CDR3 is TGCGCCAGCAGTTGGGGCGCAGGGCCCCAAAACATTCAGTACTTC. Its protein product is CASSWGAGPQNIQYF.